This T cell receptor (beta chain) appears in the sequencing data of a study of T-cell reconstitution after alpha-beta-depleted transplantation in children. This clonotype has just a few counts. Unique molecular identifiers were built into the TCRbeta library. In TCRdb, the PCR reads were re-called with MiXCR into one record per CDR3 protein. The table lists more than 150,000 distinct CDR3 sequences, about 6.3% of them singletons. The TCR originated in a human donor who donated a stem cell graft to a child with Wiskott-Aldrich syndrome. Sequencing was performed on PBMCs from the stem cell graft donor, taken from the stem cell graft.

The CDR3, as DNA: TGTGCCAGCAGACCGACGGGGGACAGGGGTGGTGGCTACACCTTC. It specifies CASRPTGDRGGGYTF. The rearrangement uses TRBV2 and TRBJ1-2; 10 bases fit TRBD1. The CDR3 contains 15 residues. The ends lost 6 bases at V and 7 bases at J; junction bases unmatched: 11. Germline V gene lookup returns CDR1 SNHLY and CDR2 FYNNEI.